Listed below are T cell receptor beta chains from one sample, sequenced in a study of Ad26.COV2.S vaccination and SARS-CoV-2 variants. Sequenced by immunoSEQ multiplex PCR; TCRdb stores in-frame clones only, minus some. Of around 320,000 clones detected, 80% to 90% appear once; the ten largest clones hold 3.4%. The source material was peripheral blood, sampled in a trial of Ad26.COV2.S vaccine versus placebo. The receptor source for this set is a person between 18 and 60 years old who received the Ad26.COV2.S COVID-19 vaccine or a placebo. The CDR3 runs from the conserved cysteine through the conserved F or W. The order of the fields is D gene, CDR3 length, J gene, clone size, V gene, CDR3 DNA, CDR3 protein. The D gene is left open where the match is weak. The size of a clone is reported for some rows only, either as once, few or many, or as a class for expanded clones.

NA | 15 | TRBJ1-6 | NA | TRBV5-4 | TGTGCCAGCAGCTTGGGGCAGGGAGGCAATTCACCCCTCCACTTT | CASSLGQGGNSPLHF
NA | 12 | TRBJ1-2 | once | TRBV20-1 | TGCAGTGCTAGTCGATCAGACTATGGCTACACCTTC | CSASRSDYGYTF
NA | 14 | TRBJ1-3 | NA | TRBV6-5 | TGTGCCAGCACGCCAAGAAAGGGAGGAAACACCATATATTTT | CASTPRKGGNTIYF
NA | 11 | TRBJ2-6 | NA | TRBV15 | TGTGCCACATCCGGGGCCAACGTCCTGACTTTC | CATSGANVLTF
TRBD1 | 17 | TRBJ1-1 | NA | TRBV5-1 | TGCGCCAGCAGCCGTGGGACAGGGGGCAGTGGTAGCACTGAAGCTTTCTTT | CASSRGTGGSGSTEAFF
NA | 12 | TRBJ1-2 | once | TRBV6-5 | TGTGCCAGCAGTTACCGCGGGGATGGCTACACCTTC | CASSYRGDGYTF
NA | 13 | TRBJ1-1 | NA | TRBV9 | TGTGCCAGCAGCGTAGAAGGGAACACTGAAGCTTTCTTT | CASSVEGNTEAFF
NA | 14 | TRBJ2-7 | NA | TRBV6-5 | TGTGCCAGCAGTCGCGACAGAGCCGAGGGGGAGCAGTACTTC | CASSRDRAEGEQYF
NA | 13 | TRBJ2-7 | once | TRBV6-2/TRBV6-3 | TGTGCCAGCAGTTACTCCTGGTCCTACGAGCAGTACTTC | CASSYSWSYEQYF
NA | 14 | TRBJ1-4 | NA | TRBV5-4 | TGTGCCAGCAGCTTGGCAGGGTCTAATGAAAAACTGTTTTTT | CASSLAGSNEKLFF
NA | 14 | TRBJ1-1 | NA | TRBV5-5 | TGTGCCAGCAGCTTGGACAGGGCTGACACTGAAGCTTTCTTT | CASSLDRADTEAFF
NA | 14 | TRBJ1-6 | few | TRBV5-1 | TGCGCCAGCAGCCGTGGCAGGGAAGCTTCACCCCTCCACTTT | CASSRGREASPLHF
TRBD1 | 14 | TRBJ1-1 | few | TRBV27 | TGTGCCAGCAGTTTGGACAGGGTAGGCACTGAAGCTTTCTTT | CASSLDRVGTEAFF
NA | 15 | TRBJ2-2 | NA | TRBV20-1 | TGCAGTGCTAGTGAATCGAGGGGGGTCTCCGGGGAGCTGTTTTTT | CSASESRGVSGELFF
NA | 13 | TRBJ2-7 | NA | TRBV6-5 | TGTGCCAGCAGTCGTCAGGGTTCCTACGAGCAGTACTTC | CASSRQGSYEQYF
NA | 14 | TRBJ1-4 | NA | TRBV18 | TGTGCCAGCTCTTTCCAGGAAACTAATGAAAAACTGTTTTTT | CASSFQETNEKLFF
TRBD1 | 15 | TRBJ2-7 | NA | TRBV5-1 | TGCGCCAGCAGCTTGGGGGACAGCTACTCCTACGAGCAGTACTTC | CASSLGDSYSYEQYF
TRBD2 | 16 | TRBJ2-4 | NA | TRBV10-3 | TGTGCCATCAGTGAGTCTAGCGGGGGGCATAAAAACATTCAGTACTTC | CAISESSGGHKNIQYF
TRBD1 | 14 | TRBJ2-5 | NA | TRBV3-1/TRBV3-2 | TGTGCCAGCAGCTCACAGGGGGCACGAGAGACCCAGTACTTC | CASSSQGARETQYF
NA | 16 | TRBJ1-1 | few | TRBV19 | TGTGCCAGTAGTATAGACGTTAACTCGGGGACGACTGAAGCTTTCTTT | CASSIDVNSGTTEAFF
NA | 13 | TRBJ1-2 | NA | TRBV7-9 | TGTGCCAGCAGCTTAGGAGTTAACTATGGCTACACCTTC | CASSLGVNYGYTF
NA | 14 | TRBJ2-7 | once | TRBV6-2/TRBV6-3 | TGTGCCAGCAGCCGACCTTTAATTGGACCTCAGCAGTACTTC | CASSRPLIGPQQYF
NA | 16 | TRBJ1-3 | NA | TRBV3-1/TRBV3-2 | TGTGCCAGCAGCCAATGGGACATCCACTCTGGAAACACCATATATTTT | CASSQWDIHSGNTIYF
NA | 14 | TRBJ2-7 | NA | TRBV3-1/TRBV3-2 | TGTGCCAGCAGCCAAGTTCCCGACGCCTACGAGCAGTACTTC | CASSQVPDAYEQYF
NA | 13 | TRBJ2-7 | NA | TRBV2 | TGTGCCAGCAGTCCCCGAGACCGCTACGAGCAGTACTTC | CASSPRDRYEQYF
TRBD1 | 15 | TRBJ1-4 | NA | TRBV11-2 | TGTGCCAGCAGCCTAGGGACAGGGAAAGATGAAAAACTGTTTTTT | CASSLGTGKDEKLFF
NA | 13 | TRBJ2-3 | NA | TRBV12-3/TRBV12-4 | TGTGCCAGCAGTTCAGGACCCACAGATACGCAGTATTTT | CASSSGPTDTQYF
NA | 15 | TRBJ1-1 | NA | TRBV5-4 | TGTGCCAGCAGCTTGAGTCAGCAGTGGGGCACTGAAGCTTTCTTT | CASSLSQQWGTEAFF
NA | 13 | TRBJ1-2 | NA | TRBV4-1 | TGCGCCAGCAGTGTTCCGGGAGACTATGGCTACACCTTC | CASSVPGDYGYTF
TRBD1 | 15 | TRBJ1-1 | NA | TRBV7-3 | TGTGCCAGCAGCTTGGGACAGGGAAGGGGAACTGAAGCTTTCTTT | CASSLGQGRGTEAFF
TRBD2 | 14 | TRBJ2-7 | NA | TRBV30 | TGTGCCTGGGGGGAGGGAGGGAGCTCCTACGAGCAGTACTTC | CAWGEGGSSYEQYF
TRBD1 | 14 | TRBJ1-6 | NA | TRBV10-3 | TGTGCCATCAGCCCCGGGACAGGGAATTCACCCCTCCACTTT | CAISPGTGNSPLHF
TRBD1 | 18 | TRBJ2-1 | NA | TRBV11-3 | TGTGCCAGCAGCTTAGATCCGCGTCAGGGGGAAGGGTACAATGAGCAGTTCTTC | CASSLDPRQGEGYNEQFF
NA | 12 | TRBJ1-5 | once | TRBV6-2/TRBV6-3 | TGTGCCAGCAGTACAGGGAATCAGCCCCAGCATTTT | CASSTGNQPQHF
NA | 14 | TRBJ2-7 | NA | TRBV4-2 | TGTGCCAGCAGCCAAGGACAGGACTCCTACGAGCAGTACTTC | CASSQGQDSYEQYF
TRBD1 | 14 | TRBJ2-7 | NA | TRBV27 | TGTGCCAGCAGTATAGGGACAGAACCGTACGAGCAGTACTTC | CASSIGTEPYEQYF
NA | 14 | TRBJ2-7 | once | TRBV5-1 | TGCGCCAGCAGCTTGGCAGGGAGTGTCTACGAGCAGTACTTC | CASSLAGSVYEQYF
TRBD1 | 15 | TRBJ1-2 | NA | TRBV6-1 | TGTGCCAGCAGTGAAACAGGGGGATCTAACTATGGCTACACCTTC | CASSETGGSNYGYTF
NA | 13 | TRBJ1-6 | NA | TRBV7-2 | TGTGCCAGCAGCTTTCAAGGGCGATCACCCCTCCACTTT | CASSFQGRSPLHF
NA | 14 | TRBJ1-2 | NA | TRBV5-8 | TGTGCCAGCGATTCACCAGGGACCTACTATGGCTACACCTTC | CASDSPGTYYGYTF
NA | 15 | TRBJ2-7 | NA | TRBV27 | TGTGCCAGCAGTTTATTAAGAGACCGCCCCAACGAGCAGTACTTC | CASSLLRDRPNEQYF
NA | 12 | TRBJ1-1 | NA | TRBV4-1 | TGCGCCAGCAGCCAAGCAGGGGCTGAAGCTTTCTTT | CASSQAGAEAFF
TRBD2 | 15 | TRBJ2-1 | once | TRBV5-4 | TGTGCCAGCAGCGCCACTAGCGGGGGATACAATGAGCAGTTCTTC | CASSATSGGYNEQFF
NA | 12 | TRBJ2-5 | NA | TRBV5-5 | TGTGCCAGCAGCTTGTGGCAAGAGACCCAGTACTTC | CASSLWQETQYF